This T cell receptor (beta chain) was observed in a study of pediatric ulcerative colitis. General study points: Blood-rectal clonal overlap within each person was significantly higher in ulcerative colitis patients than controls. Repertoires came from total lymphocyte DNA, not specific subsets.

The rectum was sampled with one to two pinch biopsies at colonoscopy. The CDR3 is 14 amino acids. V shed 5 bases and J shed 6 bases, with 13 bases lying between them. Germline V gene lookup returns CDR1 SGHDN and CDR2 FVKESK. Concerning this clone itself: What it recognizes is unknown.

Libraries were prepared by immunoSEQ multiplex PCR; TCRdb keeps only in-frame clonotypes and omits some of them. The repertoire consists of roughly 23,000 clones, with 71% occurring once and the leading ten covering around 15%. The sample consisted of gut tissue. This receptor was identified in a boy between 5 and 17 years old with severe ulcerative colitis. V gene TRBV14 combines with J gene TRBJ1-4, with TRBD1 as a possible D gene (6 bases). CDR3: CASSAHGTHEKLFF. CDR3 bases: TGTGCCAGCAGCGCTCACGGGACACATGAAAAACTGTTTTTT.